This T cell receptor beta chain was sequenced for a study of CD4 T cell repertoires in COVID-19 (dated by TCRdb to the early 2020s). Looking at the study overall: For cross-reactivity analysis, CFSE-low cells were expanded with IL-2 for roughly ten days, then relabeled and restimulated with spike proteins from other coronaviruses. The study characterized naturally processed CD4+ T cell responses to SARS-CoV-2 spike and nucleoprotein in COVID-19-recovered individuals, using TCR Vbeta sequencing to assess clonal composition. Subset-level TCR Vbeta repertoire analysis of SARS-CoV-2-reactive T cells was performed in a few recovered individuals. Beyond this particular receptor, the publication reports: Between roughly 6 and 27% of SARS-CoV-2 clonotypes were also detected in secondary cultures stimulated with SARS-CoV and/or HKU1 spike, a finding consistent with cross-reactivity. Several of the most expanded SARS-CoV-2-reactive clonotypes were found to be shared between two or all three memory subsets, suggesting intraclonal diversification.

V loses 0 bases, J loses 5 bases, and the germline ends lie 8 bases apart. Including cysteine and phenylalanine, the CDR3 has 15 amino acids. Of the read, only the CDR3 DNA is kept; its 45 bases are in frame from base 1. CDR1 and CDR2 were assigned from the germline V gene (reference sequence) as LNHNV and YYDKDF. Comments on this clone: Its antigen remains undetermined. There are no base qualities to consult, and no much larger clone falls within one base.

Sample time point, as interpreted from the label and publication: sample from a COVID-19-recovered individual after infection. Donors were patients who had recovered from mild-to-severe COVID-19. Memory T cell samples that were not cultured went straight to sequencing right after ex vivo isolation. CD4+ total memory, central memory, effector memory and circulating T follicular helper cells were isolated from peripheral blood mononuclear cells. The method was the immunoSEQ multiplex PCR assay. The paper's data handling went like this. To quantify how much the repertoires of different subsets overlapped, the Chao-Jaccard similarity index was used along with counts of shared clonotypes. Drawn from immuneACCESS, this table holds only the in-frame rearrangements with V and J called that TCRdb kept. Clones are partly lost; checked studies trace under half to an unresolved V gene and leave the rest unexplained. The V and J calls and the clone size are those of that table, but D and trimming were determined from the DNA. This sample gives approximately 79,000 clones in total; roughly four fifths of them show up just once. Of the sample, approximately 0.6% falls within the top ten clones.

The sequencing here drew on CD4+ T cells from peripheral blood, taken after recovery from COVID-19. The TCR sequence derives from a human donor who had COVID-19. This chain is built from TRBV15 and TRBJ1-6; no D segment can be confidently identified. The CDR3 amino acid sequence is: CATSRDTSNNSPLHF. The DNA sequence is as follows: TGTGCCACCAGCAGAGATACATCCAATAATTCACCCCTCCACTTT. Joined to the reference TRBV15 and TRBJ1-6 proteins, this CDR3 gives the full variable domain: DAMVIQNPRYQVTQFGKPVTLSCSQTLNHNVMYWYQQKSSQAPKLLFHYYDKDFNNEADTPDNFQSRRPNTSFCFLDIRSPGLGDTAMYLCATSRDTSNNSPLHFGNGTRLTVT.